The 8 T cell receptor beta chains listed next were all sequenced from one sample in a study of T cells after yellow fever vaccination. In TCRdb, the 5' RACE reads were re-called with MiXCR into one record per CDR3 protein. The sample includes hundreds of thousands of distinct CDR3 sequences, more than 9% of them seen just once. Sample: PBMCs, taken on the day of the first yellow fever vaccination. Receptor source: a man younger than 35 who received the YFV17D yellow fever vaccine.

This clonotype was counted between two and nine times. This chain joins TRBV4-2 and TRBJ1-5; D gene uncertain. Trimming stripped 0 bases from V and 3 bases from J, with 3 bases between. The CDR3 loop spans 13 amino acids. CDR1 and CDR2 (germline): LGHNA, YNFKEQ. CDR3 residues: CASSQDTNQPQHF. CDR3 sequence (DNA): TGTGCCAGCAGCCAAGACACCAATCAGCCCCAGCATTTT.

The chain employs TRBV10-1 and TRBJ2-7, with D unclear. The CDR3 extends over 15 amino acids. Germline CDR1 is WNHNN and CDR2 is SYGVQD (reference sequence). DNA of the CDR3: TGTGCCAGCAGTATCGGCAGGTCGAGCTCCTACGAGCAGTACGTC. Translation: CASSIGRSSSYEQYV.

This clonotype has just a few counts. The rearrangement uses TRBV4-3 and TRBJ1-1; D gene uncertain. CDR3 size: 14 residues. Germline assignment: CDR1 LGHNA and CDR2 YSLEER. Deletions cut 1 base from V and 8 bases from J, with 14 bases between. CDR3 coding DNA: TGCGCCAGCAGCCAAGGGTCGGCGTTTTCCGAAGCTTTCTTT. Translation gives CASSQGSAFSEAFF.

This clonotype occurred a few times. This rearrangement joins TRBV5-1 to TRBJ2-2; perhaps TRBD2 as D (5 bases). V dropped 0 bases and J dropped 3 bases, with 6 bases sitting between them. CDR3 length: 14 amino acids. CDR1 is SGHRS and CDR2 is YFSETQ in the germline V gene. The CDR3 spells CASSLGGDTGELFF. In DNA form, the CDR3 reads TGCGCCAGCAGCTTGGGGGGAGACACCGGGGAGCTGTTTTTT.

This clonotype was detected a few times. This CDR3 reads CASSSSRVRDTQYF. CDR3 DNA sequence: TGTGCCAGCAGTTCATCCAGGGTCAGGGATACGCAGTATTTT. The chain recombines TRBV12-3 or TRBV12-4 with TRBJ2-3, with D maybe TRBD1 (5 bases). The CDR3 length is 14 residues. The ends were cut back, 4 bases at V and 6 bases at J, with 14 bases in the middle.

The sample holds a few counts of this clonotype. The rearrangement uses TRBV9 and TRBJ2-7; 9 nucleotides agree with TRBD2. Germline V gene lookup returns CDR1 SGDLS and CDR2 YYNGEE. V shed 4 bases and J 3 bases; nucleotides not matched to a gene: 11. The CDR3 sequence is 16 residues long. The CDR3 reads CASSPRGGLGYYEQYF. The CDR3 nucleotides are TGTGCCAGCAGCCCGCGGGGGGGGTTGGGATACTACGAGCAGTACTTC.

The V and J genes are TRBV7-9 and TRBJ1-2; TRBD1 agrees at 8 bases. The CDR3 extends over 14 amino acids. Germline trimming cut 1 base from V and 7 bases from J; bases unmatched to any gene: 5. Germline CDR1 SEHNR, CDR2 FQNEAQ (reference sequence). The CDR3 here is CASSLGQGASGYTF. The CDR3 DNA sequence: TGTGCCAGCAGCTTAGGGCAGGGGGCTAGTGGCTACACCTTC. The full variable domain, rest sourced from reference TRBV7-9 and TRBJ1-2, is DTGVSQNPRHKITKRGQNVTFRCDPISEHNRLYWYRQTLGQGPEFLTYFQNEAQLEKSRLLSDRFSAERPKGSFSTLEIQRTEQGDSAMYLCASSLGQGASGYTFGSGTRLTVV.

This sequence joins TRBV5-1 and TRBJ1-1; D possibly corresponds to TRBD1 (6 bases). The CDR3 contains 15 residues. Between the trimmed V and J ends, which lost 0 bases and 5 bases, there was a span of 14 bases. CDR1 is SGHRS, CDR2 YFSETQ, per germline. The CDR3 DNA reads as TGCGCCAGCAGCTTGGATTCAGGGGTTGGGACTGAAGCTTTCTTT. It specifies CASSLDSGVGTEAFF. Supplemented by reference TRBV5-1 and TRBJ1-1, the full variable domain reads KAGVTQTPRYLIKTRGQQVTLSCSPISGHRSVSWYQQTPGQGLQFLFEYFSETQRNKGNFPGRFSGRQFSNSRSEMNVSTLELGDSALYLCASSLDSGVGTEAFFGQGTRLTVV.